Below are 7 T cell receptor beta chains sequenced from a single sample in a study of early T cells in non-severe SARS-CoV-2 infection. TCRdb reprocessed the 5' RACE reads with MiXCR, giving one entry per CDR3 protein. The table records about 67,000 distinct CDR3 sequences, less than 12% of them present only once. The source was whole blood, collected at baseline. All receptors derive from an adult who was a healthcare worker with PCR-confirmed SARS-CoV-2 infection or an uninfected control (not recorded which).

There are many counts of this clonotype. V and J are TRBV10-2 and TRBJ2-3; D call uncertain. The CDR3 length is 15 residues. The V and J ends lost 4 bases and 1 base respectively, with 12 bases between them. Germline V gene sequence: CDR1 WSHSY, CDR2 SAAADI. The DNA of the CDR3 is TGCGCCAGCAGTGTGGTTTCGACCCGCACAGATACGCAGTATTTT. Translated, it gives CASSVVSTRTDTQYF.

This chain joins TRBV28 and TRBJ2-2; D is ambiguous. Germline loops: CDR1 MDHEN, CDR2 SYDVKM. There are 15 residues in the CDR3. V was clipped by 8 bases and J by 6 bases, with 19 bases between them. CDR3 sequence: CASGRALTNPGELFF. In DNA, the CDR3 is TGTGCCAGCGGCCGGGCCCTCACAAACCCCGGGGAGCTGTTTTTT.

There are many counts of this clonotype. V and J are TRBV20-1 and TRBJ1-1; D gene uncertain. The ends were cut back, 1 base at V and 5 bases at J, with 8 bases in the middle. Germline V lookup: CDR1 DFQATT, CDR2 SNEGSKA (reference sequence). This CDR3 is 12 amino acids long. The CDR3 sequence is CSARVGFTEAFF. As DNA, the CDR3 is TGCAGTGCTAGAGTGGGATTTACTGAAGCTTTCTTT.

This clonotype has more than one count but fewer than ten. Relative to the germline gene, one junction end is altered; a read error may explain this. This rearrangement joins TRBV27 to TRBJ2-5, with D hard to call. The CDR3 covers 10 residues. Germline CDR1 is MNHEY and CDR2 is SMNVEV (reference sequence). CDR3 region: CASTPVAEAF. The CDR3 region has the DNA TGTGCCAGCACCCCTGTGGCAGAGGCCTTC.

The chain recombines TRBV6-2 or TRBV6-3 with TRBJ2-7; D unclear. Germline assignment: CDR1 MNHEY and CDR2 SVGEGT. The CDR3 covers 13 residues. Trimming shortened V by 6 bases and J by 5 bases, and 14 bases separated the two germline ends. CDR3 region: CASRNLAMNEQYF. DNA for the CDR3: TGTGCCAGCAGGAACTTGGCTATGAACGAGCAGTACTTC.

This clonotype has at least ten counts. CDR3 sequence: CAPGDSSGNTIYF. The DNA for the CDR3 is TGTGCCCCTGGGGACAGCTCTGGAAACACCATATATTTT. J is TRBJ1-3 and V is TRBV5-6; 7 bases line up with TRBD1. CDR3 size: 13 residues. CDR1 is SGHDT and CDR2 is YYEEEE in the germline V gene. V trimming: 10 bases; J trimming: 0 bases; junction bases outside the gene matches: 4.

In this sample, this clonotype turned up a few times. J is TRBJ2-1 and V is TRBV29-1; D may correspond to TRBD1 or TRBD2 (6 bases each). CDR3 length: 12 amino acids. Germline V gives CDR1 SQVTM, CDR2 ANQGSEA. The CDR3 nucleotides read TGCTTGGTGGGGGGCGGATACAATGAGCAGTTCTTC. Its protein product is CLVGGGYNEQFF.